These 18 T cell receptor beta chains share one sample of origin, sequenced in a study of cytomegalovirus exposure and HLA in healthy donors. The method was immunoSEQ multiplex PCR; TCRdb's version includes in-frame clones alone and lacks a portion of them. Among approximately 300,000 clones, 75% to 90% were seen once, and the ten largest hold around 0.84%. What was sequenced was PBMCs. Receptors were obtained from a woman between 18 and 30 years old in good health and CMV-seronegative.

The CDR3 loop reads CASSPGQHTDTQYF. The CDR3 region has the DNA TGTGCCAGCTCCCCGGGACAGCACACAGATACGCAGTATTTT. The chain links TRBV18 to TRBJ2-3, with 7 bases fitting TRBD1. J lost 2 bases, V lost 6 bases, and 5 bases had no gene match. Per the germline V gene, CDR1 is KGHSH and CDR2 is LQKENI. CDR3 length: 14 residues.

The gene calls are TRBV5-1 and TRBJ2-5; TRBD1 matches at 11 bases. The germline V gene has CDR1 SGHRS and CDR2 YFSETQ. The CDR3 spans 15 residues. With V trimmed by 3 bases and J by 4 bases, 5 bases remained unmatched. The CDR3 coding sequence is TGCGCCAGCAGCTCGGACAGGGGGCATGGAGAGACCCAGTACTTC. Protein: CASSSDRGHGETQYF.

The chain links TRBV30 to TRBJ1-2; possible D gene TRBD1, 5 bases. In germline, CDR1 is GTSNPN, CDR2 SVGIG (reference sequence). V was pared by 3 bases and J by 9 bases, with 14 bases between. The CDR3 contains 12 residues. The CDR3 DNA is TGTGCCTGGAGCGAACCAGGGCGGCGCTACACCTTC. Translated, it gives CAWSEPGRRYTF.

This chain links TRBV5-8 with TRBJ2-2; D call uncertain. The CDR3 runs 13 residues. V lost 5 bases to trimming and J lost 1 base, with 6 bases between them. Germline CDR1 SGHTS, CDR2 YDEGEE. CDR3 amino acids: CASRVRNTGELFF. The DNA of the CDR3 is TGTGCCAGCAGGGTCAGGAACACCGGGGAGCTGTTTTTT.

This chain joins TRBV5-1 and TRBJ1-2; D may be TRBD1 (6 bases). This CDR3 is built from 18 residues. Trimming took off 0 bases at V and 3 bases at J, with 21 bases between the two ends. Germline CDR1 and CDR2: SGHRS and YFSETQ. CDR3 amino acids: CASSLAEGVGGEDYGYTF. The CDR3 DNA is TGCGCCAGCAGCTTGGCCGAGGGGGTAGGAGGAGAGGACTATGGCTACACCTTC. The full variable domain, with the rest looked up from reference TRBV5-1 and TRBJ1-2, is KAGVTQTPRYLIKTRGQQVTLSCSPISGHRSVSWYQQTPGQGLQFLFEYFSETQRNKGNFPGRFSGRQFSNSRSEMNVSTLELGDSALYLCASSLAEGVGGEDYGYTFGSGTRLTVV.

This chain uses TRBV19 with TRBJ2-1, with TRBD2 matching 8 bases. Per the germline V gene, CDR1 is LNHDA and CDR2 is SQIVND (reference sequence). V shed 7 bases, J shed 9 bases, and the junction held 17 bases outside the gene matches. The CDR3 spans 16 residues. The CDR3 loop reads CASNDGSAGDDGEQFF. The CDR3, as DNA: TGTGCCAGTAACGATGGCTCAGCGGGAGACGATGGTGAGCAGTTCTTC.

The rearrangement links TRBV5-1 to TRBJ2-3; 10 nucleotides align to TRBD1. This CDR3 region has 17 residues. Germline CDR1 is SGHRS and CDR2 is YFSETQ. With 8 bases clipped from V and 4 bases from J, the junction kept 16 bases outside the gene matches. CDR3 amino acids: CASRSEGTGVGADTQYF. The CDR3 DNA reads as TGCGCCAGTCGATCCGAAGGGACAGGGGTCGGGGCAGATACGCAGTATTTT.

The chain recombines TRBV5-4 with TRBJ1-1; TRBD1 matches at 7 bases. Looked up from germline, CDR1 is SGHNT and CDR2 is YYREEE (reference sequence). There are 17 residues in the CDR3. After removal of 0 bases from V and 6 bases from J, the junction contained 14 bases not matched to a gene. CDR3 DNA: TGTGCCAGCAGCTTGGCAGGGGGACGTGTGGGGGCGGCTGAAGCTTTCTTT. Its translation is CASSLAGGRVGAAEAFF.

This clone was seen a single time. The chain joins TRBV7-9 to TRBJ2-1; 7 bases match TRBD1. This CDR3 is built from 16 residues. Germline V CDR1 and CDR2: SEHNR, FQNEAQ (reference sequence). The V gene end was trimmed by 5 bases and the J gene end by 4 bases; junction bases not matched to a gene: 11. The CDR3 sequence is CASSKVRDSYYNEQFF. CDR3 coding DNA: TGTGCCAGCAGCAAGGTCCGGGACAGTTATTACAATGAGCAGTTCTTC.

The chain combines TRBV6-5 with TRBJ2-1; D call uncertain. Germline CDR1 MNHEY, CDR2 SVGAGI. The length of the CDR3 is 14 residues. V was clipped by 4 bases and J by 0 bases, with 7 bases between them. The CDR3 sequence: CASSLKSSYNEQFF. The CDR3 DNA reads as TGTGCCAGCAGTTTGAAGAGCTCCTACAATGAGCAGTTCTTC.

The chain links TRBV2 to TRBJ1-4; 9 positions match TRBD1. The germline CDR1 and CDR2 sequences are SNHLY and FYNNEI. V shed 6 bases and J 6 bases; nucleotides not matched to a gene: 8. This CDR3 has 15 residues. CDR3 nucleotides: TGTGCCAGCAGACAACAGGGGGCGGGGGATGAAAAACTGTTTTTT. It is translated as CASRQQGAGDEKLFF.

The chain is built from TRBV5-6 and TRBJ2-7, with D hard to call. The CDR3 covers 14 residues. Germline V gives CDR1 SGHDT, CDR2 YYEEEE. Trimming stripped 0 bases from V and 2 bases from J, with 9 bases between. The CDR3 reads CASSLASTTYEQYF. In DNA, the CDR3 is TGTGCCAGCAGCTTGGCTAGTACCACCTACGAGCAGTACTTC.

The chain employs TRBV7-2 and TRBJ1-2; D possibly corresponds to TRBD1 (6 bases). CDR1 and CDR2 (germline): SGHTA, FQGNSA. Between the trimmed V and J ends, which lost 5 bases and 3 bases, there was a span of 19 bases. The CDR3 is 16 residues long. This chain's CDR3 is CASSLFRTADHYGYTF. In nucleotides, the CDR3 is TGTGCCAGCAGCCTCTTTCGGACAGCGGACCACTATGGCTACACCTTC.

For the CDR3, the DNA is TGTGCCAGCTCACCACTCGCTAGCGGACTCCCCTACGAGCAGTACTTC. The encoded protein is CASSPLASGLPYEQYF. The V and J genes are TRBV18 and TRBJ2-7, with TRBD2 matching over 7 bases. J was trimmed by 2 bases and V by 1 base; bases with no gene match: 8. The CDR3 spans 16 residues. Germline V lookup: CDR1 KGHSH, CDR2 LQKENI.

CDR3 residues: CASSIAGTSGQDEQYF. DNA of the CDR3: TGTGCCAGTAGTATCGCCGGGACTAGCGGTCAGGACGAGCAGTACTTC. The rearrangement links TRBV19 to TRBJ2-7; TRBD2 agrees at 11 bases. V trimming: 3 bases; J trimming: 5 bases; junction bases outside the gene matches: 9. The CDR3 covers 16 residues. Germline-derived CDR1 and CDR2 are LNHDA and SQIVND (reference sequence).

The gene calls are TRBV19 and TRBJ2-6; 8 bases align to TRBD1. The CDR3 length is 16 residues. CDR1 and CDR2 (germline): LNHDA, SQIVND (reference sequence). J gave up 3 bases and V 3 bases, and 4 bases lay outside the gene matches. In nucleotides, the CDR3 is TGTGCCAGTAGTATTCAGGGGGCAGTTGGGGCCAACGTCCTGACTTTC. This encodes CASSIQGAVGANVLTF.

The chain uses TRBV27 and TRBJ2-7; D remains unclear. CDR3 length: 13 amino acids. Trimming took 5 bases from V and 0 from J, leaving 8 bases between them. Germline V gives CDR1 MNHEY, CDR2 SMNVEV (reference sequence). This chain's CDR3 is CASSQASSYEQYF. The CDR3 DNA reads TGTGCCAGCAGTCAGGCGAGCTCCTACGAGCAGTACTTC.

The rearrangement joins TRBV6-5 to TRBJ1-1, with 10 bases identical to TRBD1. The CDR3 totals 15 residues. After removal of 5 bases from V and 4 bases from J, the junction contained 7 bases not matched to a gene. Germline V gene data show CDR1 as MNHEY and CDR2 as SVGAGI. CDR3 bases: TGTGCCAGCAGTGGACAGGGGGTATCGGGCACTGAAGCTTTCTTT. Amino acid sequence: CASSGQGVSGTEAFF.